Detailed here is one T cell receptor (beta chain). Its target antigen remains unknown. Base qualities are not provided; no much larger clone lies one nucleotide away. The sample is drawn from a study of blood T cell repertoires in COVID-19 (dated by TCRdb to about 2020). Turning to the overall study: Samples from collaborators originated in the United States, Italy and Spain and spanned both the acute and convalescent phases of COVID-19. The prospective study material was composed of cDNA or gDNA derived from T cells, B-cell-depleted T cells, or PBMCs. Deeply sampled blood TCRbeta repertoires from subjects exposed to, actively infected with, or recovered from COVID-19 were included in the dataset. A freely available public database, intended as a resource for researchers studying the immune response to SARS-CoV-2, is where the repertoires were released. Samples came from the ongoing ImmuneRACE study (first 160 participants) plus 1,254 subjects from 6 global collaborators. A de-identified subject ID, COVID-19 status, age in years and sex were almost always included in the sample metadata. Where HLA class I and class II types were available, the types were taken from metadata supplied by the sample provider, not from assay-based typing. Summary of the overall study and its limitations: Clinical and demographic metadata were provided uncurated, with the amount varying by source and participant.

Collaborating institutions collected whole blood in K2EDTA tubes following their own protocols. Collaborator samples were shipped for TCRbeta analysis as frozen whole blood, isolated PBMCs, or DNA extracted from either sample type. TCRbeta CDR3 regions were amplified from genomic DNA by means of the immunoSEQ Assay, a bias-controlled multiplex PCR. Regarding the original processing steps: The number of nucleated cells in each sample was estimated from the amplification of reference gene primers within the assay. To quantify the absolute abundance of each unique TCRbeta CDR3 rearrangement, sequence reads were collapsed and filtered. Productive Simpson clonality was computed per sample as the square root of Simpson's diversity index over productive rearrangements. In its TCRdb copy, this immuneACCESS table keeps in-frame sequences only and misses some clones. Where compared with another copy, unresolved V genes explain less than half of these, and the others have no known cause. The DNA gave D and trimming, while V, J and clone size come from that table. Within this sample are 280,000 or so clones, with about 88% of them counted one time only. Of the sample, about an eighth is held by the ten largest clones.

The CDR3 numbers 15 residues from cysteine through phenylalanine. CDR3 DNA only is kept here, 45 bases in frame from base 1. In the germline V gene, CDR1 corresponds to KGHDR and CDR2 to SFDVKD. V loses 4 bases at its end and J loses 6 bases; junction bases beyond the gene matches: 9. This TCR derives from a woman aged 60 to 75 with acute or convalescent COVID-19. Source material: peripheral blood. The rearranged chain carries TRBV24-1 and TRBJ2-5, and 8 junction bases match TRBD1. The bases read TGTGCCACCAGTGAATCAGGACAGGGCGGGAAGACCCAGTACTTC. This translates into CATSESGQGGKTQYF.